A selection of T cell receptor beta chains follows, all from one sample in a study of cytomegalovirus exposure and HLA in healthy donors. TCRdb keeps only in-frame clones here, not all; method: immunoSEQ multiplex PCR. The sample records approximately 80,000 clones, over 75% being singletons. What was sequenced was PBMCs. These receptors were collected from a male donor in good health and CMV-seropositive. Both conserved end residues are trimmed from each CDR3. The order of the fields is V gene, J gene, clone size, CDR3 protein. Size values are once, few and many counts, or a class for expanded clones, and some rows have none.

v_gene: TRBV5-1
j_gene: TRBJ1-2
abundance: few
CDR3aa: ASSLGPIADYGYT

v_gene: TRBV29-1
j_gene: TRBJ2-2
abundance: .
CDR3aa: SVSTGGTGELF

v_gene: TRBV28
j_gene: TRBJ1-2
abundance: .
CDR3aa: ASTVGAGGYYGYT

v_gene: TRBV27
j_gene: TRBJ1-3
abundance: .
CDR3aa: ASSMGQGFSGNTIY

v_gene: TRBV29-1
j_gene: TRBJ2-1
abundance: few
CDR3aa: SVAAASGRANEQF

v_gene: TRBV10-2
j_gene: TRBJ1-2
abundance: .
CDR3aa: ASSGPSDNYYGYT

v_gene: TRBV6-5
j_gene: TRBJ1-5
abundance: once
CDR3aa: ASSPLRGQPQH

v_gene: TRBV5-1
j_gene: TRBJ1-1
abundance: .
CDR3aa: ASSWGHGANTEAF

v_gene: TRBV6-4
j_gene: TRBJ2-1
abundance: .
CDR3aa: ASSLTGLPNNEQF

v_gene: TRBV6-5
j_gene: TRBJ2-6
abundance: .
CDR3aa: ASSLRGDGANVLT

v_gene: TRBV28
j_gene: TRBJ2-7
abundance: .
CDR3aa: ASIPDRGSSYEQY

v_gene: TRBV5-5
j_gene: TRBJ2-4
abundance: .
CDR3aa: ASSLPSRPFNGVQY

v_gene: TRBV10-1
j_gene: TRBJ1-1
abundance: .
CDR3aa: ASSGLPGKGEAF

v_gene: TRBV19
j_gene: TRBJ2-2
abundance: .
CDR3aa: ASRSPGLASNTGELF

v_gene: TRBV28
j_gene: TRBJ1-2
abundance: .
CDR3aa: ASSLVQANYGYT

v_gene: TRBV9
j_gene: TRBJ2-7
abundance: .
CDR3aa: ASSVDGRAMGEQY

v_gene: TRBV7-9
j_gene: TRBJ2-7
abundance: few
CDR3aa: ASSLQQGANEQY

v_gene: TRBV10-3
j_gene: TRBJ2-7
abundance: .
CDR3aa: ASGQVYEQY

v_gene: TRBV7-9
j_gene: TRBJ2-1
abundance: .
CDR3aa: ASSPGLAGEVQF

v_gene: TRBV10-1
j_gene: TRBJ1-1
abundance: .
CDR3aa: ASSRTGGSGAF

v_gene: TRBV5-1
j_gene: TRBJ1-1
abundance: .
CDR3aa: ASSSEGQIMNTEAF

v_gene: TRBV29-1
j_gene: TRBJ2-5
abundance: .
CDR3aa: SVPRQGSTQTQY

v_gene: TRBV7-2
j_gene: TRBJ2-3
abundance: few
CDR3aa: ASSRRTGRTDTQY

v_gene: TRBV28
j_gene: TRBJ1-1
abundance: .
CDR3aa: ASSWRPWTGSMNTEAF

v_gene: TRBV2
j_gene: TRBJ2-1
abundance: .
CDR3aa: ASRESRTSGGYEQF

v_gene: TRBV6-5
j_gene: TRBJ1-1
abundance: few
CDR3aa: ASSTWAVLNTEAF

v_gene: TRBV5-1
j_gene: TRBJ1-2
abundance: .
CDR3aa: ASSIGGDIYGYT

v_gene: TRBV28
j_gene: TRBJ1-2
abundance: few
CDR3aa: ASRPGTVYGYT

v_gene: TRBV6-5
j_gene: TRBJ2-5
abundance: .
CDR3aa: ASSGDRGWEQY

v_gene: TRBV6-5
j_gene: TRBJ2-2
abundance: .
CDR3aa: ASSYDRATGELF

v_gene: TRBV6-5
j_gene: TRBJ1-5
abundance: .
CDR3aa: ASSRTGGVQPQH

v_gene: TRBV9
j_gene: TRBJ2-3
abundance: .
CDR3aa: ASSVPAGSYDTQY

v_gene: TRBV6-1
j_gene: TRBJ2-1
abundance: .
CDR3aa: ASRGRGAGDNEQF

v_gene: TRBV6-1
j_gene: TRBJ2-2
abundance: .
CDR3aa: ASIVAGGPIQNTGELF

v_gene: TRBV7-6
j_gene: TRBJ2-3
abundance: .
CDR3aa: ASSAYTGTSGRNTQY

v_gene: TRBV7-9
j_gene: TRBJ2-7
abundance: .
CDR3aa: ASSSRDRAYEQY

v_gene: TRBV6-5
j_gene: TRBJ2-7
abundance: few
CDR3aa: ASSSPYEQY

v_gene: TRBV27
j_gene: TRBJ1-5
abundance: once
CDR3aa: ASGGNGNQPQH

v_gene: TRBV7-9
j_gene: TRBJ1-5
abundance: .
CDR3aa: ASSFAGEGQPQH

v_gene: TRBV19
j_gene: TRBJ2-7
abundance: .
CDR3aa: ASSSGTGIGEQY

v_gene: TRBV13
j_gene: TRBJ2-3
abundance: .
CDR3aa: ASSPEGQREGPGTQY

v_gene: TRBV6-1
j_gene: TRBJ2-7
abundance: .
CDR3aa: ASSTSGRALGEQY

v_gene: TRBV30
j_gene: TRBJ2-6
abundance: .
CDR3aa: AWSSGTSVSGANVLT

v_gene: TRBV28
j_gene: TRBJ1-1
abundance: .
CDR3aa: ASNPGHANTEAF

v_gene: TRBV10-3
j_gene: TRBJ2-2
abundance: once
CDR3aa: AISPRVIGAGELF

v_gene: TRBV6-6
j_gene: TRBJ1-2
abundance: few
CDR3aa: ASSSTGDYGYT

v_gene: TRBV29-1
j_gene: TRBJ2-2
abundance: .
CDR3aa: SVYRDANTGELF

v_gene: TRBV7-9
j_gene: TRBJ1-4
abundance: .
CDR3aa: ASSDTGHVEKLF

v_gene: TRBV4-1
j_gene: TRBJ2-5
abundance: .
CDR3aa: ASSQDHGRLRREAQY

v_gene: TRBV6-5
j_gene: TRBJ2-7
abundance: .
CDR3aa: ASSTRRVSYEQY

v_gene: TRBV15
j_gene: TRBJ2-7
abundance: .
CDR3aa: ATSSDRGNYEQY